These T cell receptor beta chains were read from a single sample in a study of cytomegalovirus exposure and HLA in healthy donors. Assay used: immunoSEQ multiplex PCR; TCRdb lists only in-frame clones, some missing. The data show roughly 200,000 clones, 79% seen once. Sequencing was performed on PBMCs. All receptors come from a woman in her 30s in good health and CMV-seropositive. Each CDR3 is given with its conserved first and last residue. The D gene is left open where the match is weak. The listing skips clone size in some rows; elsewhere it reads once, few, many or a size class.

>TRBJ2-1|NA|NA|TRBV19
TGTGCCAGTAGCCTTCCACCAGGGATCGGCTACAATGAGCAGTTCTTC
CASSLPPGIGYNEQFF
>TRBJ2-1|NA|NA|TRBV9
TGTGCCAGCAGCGTAACTAGCACGAACCCATACAATGAGCAGTTCTTC
CASSVTSTNPYNEQFF
>TRBJ2-3|few|NA|TRBV5-1
TGCGCCAGCAGCTTGGTTCCGGACATATACACAGATACGCAGTATTTT
CASSLVPDIYTDTQYF
>TRBJ2-5|NA|NA|TRBV30
TGTGCCTGGAGTGTATTACCTAGAATTGAGACCCAGTACTTC
CAWSVLPRIETQYF
>TRBJ1-1|NA|NA|TRBV18
TGTGCCAGCTCACCCGATTTGAGGGGGGGCGCTGAAGCTTTCTTT
CASSPDLRGGAEAFF
>TRBJ1-2|once|NA|TRBV13
TGTGCCAGCAGCCATAGCCTCCAGGGGTACACTAACTATGGCTACACCTTC
CASSHSLQGYTNYGYTF
>TRBJ2-3|NA|NA|TRBV4-1
TGCGCCAGCAGCCAAGGCGCGGATCCTAGCACAGATACGCAGTATTTT
CASSQGADPSTDTQYF
>TRBJ2-3|NA|TRBD2|TRBV27
TGTGCCAGCAACCTGGGAGGGAGAGGAGATACGCAGTATTTT
CASNLGGRGDTQYF
>TRBJ2-3|few|TRBD2|TRBV7-9
TGTGCCAGCAAGAACCGGGGGGCAGATACGCAGTATTTT
CASKNRGADTQYF
>TRBJ2-1|NA|NA|TRBV2
TGTGCCAGCAGTGCTGAGGCACGCCAAAAAGGGGATGAGCAGTTCTTC
CASSAEARQKGDEQFF
>TRBJ1-5|few|TRBD1|TRBV23-1
TGCGCCAGCAGTCAATCGAGGTACAGGGGGATTCATGGCAATCAGCCCCAGCATTTT
CASSQSRYRGIHGNQPQHF
>TRBJ2-7|NA|NA|TRBV27
TGTGCCAGCAGTGAGACAGTGTTCGGCGAGCAGTACTTC
CASSETVFGEQYF
>TRBJ2-1|NA|NA|TRBV19
TGTGCCAGTAGTATAGGGGGAGTTTACAATGAGCAGTTCTTC
CASSIGGVYNEQFF
>TRBJ1-1|once|NA|TRBV2
TGTGCCAGCAATTTCGAAACTACCTATTTGAACACTGAAGCTTTCTTT
CASNFETTYLNTEAFF
>TRBJ2-3|NA|TRBD2|TRBV9
TGTGCCAGCAGCAGACCTTGGAAAGCGGGAGGGCCAGATACGCAGTATTTT
CASSRPWKAGGPDTQYF
>TRBJ1-2|NA|TRBD1|TRBV6-5
TGTGCCAGCAGATCAAGGGGGACAGGCCAGGGCTACACCTTC
CASRSRGTGQGYTF
>TRBJ2-7|NA|NA|TRBV6-5
TGTGCCAGCAGTTACCGAGGGACACGCTACGAGCAGTACTTC
CASSYRGTRYEQYF
>TRBJ2-1|once|TRBD1|TRBV7-8
TGTGCCAGCAGCTTGACAGGGGACGATGAGCAGTTCTTC
CASSLTGDDEQFF
>TRBJ2-7|few|TRBD2|TRBV29-1
TGCAGCGTTGTGGGAGGGACCTACGAGCAGTACTTC
CSVVGGTYEQYF
>TRBJ1-5|NA|NA|TRBV4-3
TGCGCCAGCAGCCTCAGCAGGGGCCTTGGGCAGCCCCAGCATTTT
CASSLSRGLGQPQHF
>TRBJ2-7|NA|NA|TRBV7-2
TGTGCCAGCAGCAAAGATGGGGGGGGCACCTCCTACGAGCAGTACTTC
CASSKDGGGTSYEQYF
>TRBJ2-6|NA|NA|TRBV5-1
TGCGCCAGCAGCCCCGAGCCTGGGGCCAACGTCCTGACTTTC
CASSPEPGANVLTF
>TRBJ2-1|NA|TRBD2|TRBV27
TGTGCCAGCAGGATCGGGACTAGCGGGTACAATGAGCAGTTCTTC
CASRIGTSGYNEQFF
>TRBJ1-3|NA|TRBD1|TRBV4-3
TGCGCCAGCAGCCAATCCGGACAGGGGGCGAGCTCTGGAAACACCATATATTTT
CASSQSGQGASSGNTIYF
>TRBJ1-4|once|NA|TRBV12-2
TGTGCAAGTCGCTTAGGGGGACAGGGGGCGGGTGAAAAACTGTTTTTT
CASRLGGQGAGEKLFF
>TRBJ2-3|NA|TRBD2|TRBV6-5
TGTGCCAGCCGCTGGGGGGGACTAGAGGGAGATACGCAGTATTTT
CASRWGGLEGDTQYF
>TRBJ2-7|NA|TRBD1|TRBV5-1
TGCGCCAGCAGCTTGGCTCGACAGGGGGCAACCTACGAGCAGTACTTC
CASSLARQGATYEQYF
>TRBJ2-5|few|NA|TRBV5-6
TGTGCCAGCAGCTTGATAAGCGGCAGGAGAGAGACCCAGTACTTC
CASSLISGRRETQYF
>TRBJ2-1|NA|NA|TRBV11-2
TGTGCCAGCAGCCGAGACAGGAGCTCCTACAATGAGCAGTTCTTC
CASSRDRSSYNEQFF
>TRBJ1-4|NA|NA|TRBV6-5
TGTGCCAGCAGTTACCGGCAGGGTACCCGTAATGAAAAACTGTTTTTT
CASSYRQGTRNEKLFF
>TRBJ2-7|NA|NA|TRBV5-6
TGTGCCAGCAGCTTGCCAGCGGCAGACAGGCCGGACTTC
CASSLPAADRPDF
>TRBJ2-7|once|NA|TRBV29-1
TGCAGCGTTCTGGTTGAGACGGGTACCTACGAGCAGTACTTC
CSVLVETGTYEQYF
>TRBJ2-5|NA|TRBD2|TRBV5-4
TGTGCCAGCAGTTTCGGGGTAGCGGGAGCAGAGACCCAGTACTTC
CASSFGVAGAETQYF
>TRBJ1-5|NA|TRBD1|TRBV4-1
TGCGCCAGCAGCCAAGATCTTCAGGGGGTAAATCAGCCCCAGCATTTT
CASSQDLQGVNQPQHF
>TRBJ2-1|NA|NA|TRBV11-2
TGTGCCAGCAGCTTAATGACTCACTACAATGAGCAGTTCTTC
CASSLMTHYNEQFF
>TRBJ1-4|NA|TRBD1|TRBV7-9
TGTGCCAGCAGCTCCCCGGGACAGGGGAGAGAAAAACTGTTTTTT
CASSSPGQGREKLFF
>TRBJ2-3|NA|TRBD2|TRBV25-1
TGTGCCACGGGTGGGACTAGCGGGAGTACGCAGTATTTT
CATGGTSGSTQYF
>TRBJ2-5|NA|NA|TRBV6-1
TGTACCAGCAGGCACACAGGGTACCTCCAAGAGACCCAGTACTTC
CTSRHTGYLQETQYF
>TRBJ2-1|NA|TRBD2|TRBV14
TGTGCCAGCAGCCAACGGGGACTAGCAGAAAAAATTGCTTTCTTC
CASSQRGLAEKIAFF
>TRBJ2-3|NA|TRBD2|TRBV9
TGTGTCAGCAGCCCTCCAAGCGGGAGGGCCGAAGATACGCAGTATTTT
CVSSPPSGRAEDTQYF
>TRBJ1-2|NA|NA|TRBV9
TGTGCCAGCAGCGTAGGATCCAGGCGCTACACCTTC
CASSVGSRRYTF
>TRBJ2-5|NA|TRBD1|TRBV29-1
TGCAGCGTTGAACGACAGGGTAAAGAGACCCAGTACTTC
CSVERQGKETQYF
>TRBJ2-7|NA|NA|TRBV11-3
TGTGCCAGCAGCTTAGCCCACGAAACAGGTTATACCTACGAGCAGTACTTC
CASSLAHETGYTYEQYF
>TRBJ2-6|few|TRBD1|TRBV29-1
TGCAGCGTTGCCGGGAGGGGACAGGGGTCTAGTGGGGCCAACGTCCTGACTTTC
CSVAGRGQGSSGANVLTF
>TRBJ1-1|once|NA|TRBV5-6
TGTGCCAGCAGCTCGCCCGTCGACTTGACTGAAGCTTTCTTT
CASSSPVDLTEAFF
>TRBJ2-2|NA|TRBD2|TRBV5-1
TGCGCCAGCAGCTTGGTGCCTAGCGGGGACACCGGGGAGCTGTTTTTT
CASSLVPSGDTGELFF
>TRBJ1-1|few|TRBD1|TRBV12-5
TGTGCTAGTGGTTTGGTACTGGACAGGGGGTCGGCTGAAGCTTTCTTT
CASGLVLDRGSAEAFF
>TRBJ1-1|NA|NA|TRBV4-3
TGCGCCAGCAGCCAAGAGCCCAGCGGCCTCACTGAAGCTTTCTTT
CASSQEPSGLTEAFF
>TRBJ2-1|NA|NA|TRBV14
TGTGCCAGCAGCCACCTTAGCGGAAACAATGAGCAGTTCTTC
CASSHLSGNNEQFF
>TRBJ2-7|NA|TRBD1|TRBV19
TGTGCCAGTAGGTCCGGGACAGTGAACGACGAGCAGTACTTC
CASRSGTVNDEQYF
>TRBJ2-5|NA|NA|TRBV4-2
TGTGCCAGCAGCCAAGAGGGGGCGGCATTGATGGAGACCCAGTACTTC
CASSQEGAALMETQYF
>TRBJ2-7|NA|TRBD1|TRBV10-3
TGTGCCATCGGGGAGACAGGGTGGTACGAGCAGTACTTC
CAIGETGWYEQYF
>TRBJ2-7|NA|TRBD1|TRBV7-2
TGTGCCAGCAGCCCGACAGGGCTCGAGCAGTACTTC
CASSPTGLEQYF